The entry below describes one TCR beta chain. Its cognate antigen is unknown. A much larger clone differs by one base, so this may be a read error. This entry is derived from a study of T cell repertoires in cytomegalovirus infection. Study-wide background: It was the public TCR beta signatures that indicated both CMV infection and matching HLA type. Study-level points and caveats: HLA-C-restricted, CMV-specific TCR beta clonotypes were dominant ex vivo.

CDR1 LGHNA and CDR2 YSLEER come from the germline V gene. After removal of 4 bases from V and 5 bases from J, the junction contained 13 bases not matched to a gene. The CDR3 has 16 residues. Each CDR3 protein gets one entry after TCRdb re-called the reads with MiXCR. The sample lists 51,000 or so distinct CDR3 sequences, about 20% seen once, with roughly 75% in the top ten. The rearrangement links TRBV4-3 to TRBJ2-5; 7 positions agree with TRBD1. This receptor was obtained from a human donor in good health (CMV status not recorded). Some clones in this sample may be carry-over from other donors' samples. The sample consisted of CD8+ T cells from cultured PBMCs, taken from culture after CMV antigen stimulation. CDR3 nucleotides: TGCGCCAGCAGCCCTCATACAGGGGATCGGGCGGAGACCCAGTACTTC. It specifies CASSPHTGDRAETQYF.